This T cell receptor beta chain was found in a study of T-cell reconstitution after alpha-beta-depleted transplantation in children. Researchers prepared the TCRbeta library using unique molecular identifiers, the study reports. TCRdb reprocessed the PCR reads with MiXCR, giving one entry per CDR3 protein. In the table there are roughly 82,000 distinct CDR3 sequences, over 12% of which are singletons. Germline V gene sequence: CDR1 WSHSY, CDR2 SAAADI. This CDR3 is built from 18 residues. With 6 bases clipped from V and 8 bases from J, the junction kept 19 bases outside the gene matches. The clonotype was recovered from a male patient aged 2 to 9 who had a stem cell transplant for acute lymphoblastic leukemia, so the T cells may come from the graft donor. This rearrangement joins TRBV10-2 to TRBJ1-6, with 7 bases matching TRBD1. The material was PBMCs, mostly from graft donor cells, obtained 180 days after TCRalphabeta/CD19-depleted stem cell transplant. For the CDR3, the DNA is TGCGCCAGCAGACAAAGGGGGCCGGGGGCCCTAGAGGATTCACCCCTCCACTTT. Translation: CASRQRGPGALEDSPLHF.